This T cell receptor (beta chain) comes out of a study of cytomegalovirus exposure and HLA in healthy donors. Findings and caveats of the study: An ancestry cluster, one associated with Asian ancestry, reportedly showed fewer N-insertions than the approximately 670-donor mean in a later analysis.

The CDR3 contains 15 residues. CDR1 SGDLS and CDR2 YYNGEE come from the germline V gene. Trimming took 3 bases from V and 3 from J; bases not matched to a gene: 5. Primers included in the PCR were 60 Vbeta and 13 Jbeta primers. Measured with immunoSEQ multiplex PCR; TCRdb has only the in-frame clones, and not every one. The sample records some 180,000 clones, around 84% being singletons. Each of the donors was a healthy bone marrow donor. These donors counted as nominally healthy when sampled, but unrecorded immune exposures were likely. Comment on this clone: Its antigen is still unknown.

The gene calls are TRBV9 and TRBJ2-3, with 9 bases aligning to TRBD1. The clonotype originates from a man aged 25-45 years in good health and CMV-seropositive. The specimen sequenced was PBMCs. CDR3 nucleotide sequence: TGTGCCAGCAGCGAACAGGGGGCGTTGACAGATACGCAGTATTTT. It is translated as CASSEQGALTDTQYF.